This T cell receptor beta chain was found in a study of post-analysis software for immune sequencing data. Germline lookup yields CDR1 DFQATT and CDR2 SNEGSKA (reference sequence). V lost 3 bases and J 0 bases, leaving 6 bases between the germline ends. This CDR3 is 12 amino acids long. Prepared libraries of TCR beta cDNA carried unique molecular identifiers. Via MiXCR, TCRdb re-called the PCR reads, giving one row per CDR3 protein. The table lists hundreds of thousands of distinct CDR3 sequences, roughly 38% of them singletons. Findings of the study overall: F measure grouped same-batch samples tightly together. Five or six TRBV segments, TRBV5-6, TRBV5-1 and TRBV20-1 among them, were found more frequent in patients than controls.

In its sample, this clonotype was seen many times. Its specificity is not known. The sample taken for sequencing was blood. The source of this sequence is a girl aged 10-17 years with multiple sclerosis. The chain links TRBV20-1 to TRBJ2-7, with unresolved D. The chain's CDR3 is CSARDGSYEQYF. As DNA, the CDR3 is TGCAGTGCTAGGGACGGCTCCTACGAGCAGTACTTC.